These 28 T cell receptor beta chains originate from one sample sequenced in a study of blood T cells in healthy people across ages. A second PCR, run for roughly 7 to 12 cycles, used a sample-barcoded 5' primer plus a J-beta primer mix. TCRdb reprocessed the 5' RACE reads via MiXCR and lists one record per CDR3 protein. The sample carries 1.5 million or so distinct CDR3 sequences, less than 45% recorded once. Sequencing used blood. The receptors shown here come from a woman aged 18-30 years in good health.

The chain employs TRBV7-8 and TRBJ1-1, with D possibly being TRBD1 (6 bases). The CDR3 spans 14 residues. V was pared by 5 bases and J by 10 bases, with 20 bases between. Germline CDR1 reads SGHVS; CDR2 reads FQNEAQ. The CDR3 here is CASSVPGAVPGAFF. CDR3 DNA: TGTGCCAGCAGCGTCCCAGGGGCAGTCCCGGGAGCTTTCTTT.

The CDR3: CSVHRTGRTDTQYF. Here the CDR3 DNA reads TGCAGCGTTCACCGGACAGGGAGAACAGATACGCAGTATTTT. This chain uses TRBV29-1 with TRBJ2-3, with 8 positions matching TRBD1. Trimming at V came to 5 bases and at J to 3 bases, leaving 7 bases not matched to a gene. CDR1 SQVTM and CDR2 ANQGSEA come from the germline V gene. The CDR3 has 14 residues.

A few counts support this clonotype. This chain connects TRBV5-1 to TRBJ2-3, with 9 bases aligning to TRBD1. The CDR3 extends over 16 amino acids. J was trimmed by 2 bases and V by 4 bases; bases with no gene match: 8. Germline CDR1 is SGHRS and CDR2 is YFSETQ. In DNA form, the CDR3 reads TGCGCCAGCAGCGCAGGGGACAGGGCCTACACAGATACGCAGTATTTT. Amino acids: CASSAGDRAYTDTQYF.

The chain joins TRBV6-2 or TRBV6-3 to TRBJ2-1; 11 bases are shared with TRBD2. This CDR3 has 19 amino acids. CDR1 is MNHEY and CDR2 is SVGEGT in the germline V gene. Trimming removed 10 bases from V and 0 bases from J; junction bases left unmatched: 17. CDR3 in amino acids: CATKGRLAGGRSSYNEQFF. Written as DNA, the CDR3 is TGTGCCACCAAAGGGCGGCTAGCGGGGGGCCGTAGCTCCTACAATGAGCAGTTCTTC.

The genes are TRBV28 and TRBJ2-1; 14 bases match TRBD2. V trimming: 5 bases; J trimming: 8 bases; junction bases outside the gene matches: 8. Germline V gene sequence: CDR1 MDHEN, CDR2 SYDVKM. CDR3 length equals 16 residues. The CDR3 nucleotides read TGTGCCAGCAGTAGGCCCGGGACTAGCGGGAGCCATGAGCAGTTCTTC. Translation gives CASSRPGTSGSHEQFF.

The rearrangement links TRBV6-5 to TRBJ2-5; 13 positions agree with TRBD2. The J call may be mistaken, given a closer DNA end match to TRBJ2-7. This CDR3 region has 13 residues. The germline CDR1 and CDR2 sequences are MNHEY and SVGAGI. The CDR3 nucleotides read TGTGCCAGCGGGACTAGCGGGGTCAACGAGCAGTACTTC. Translated, it gives CASGTSGVNEQYF.

This clonotype was seen at least ten times. V gene TRBV10-3 combines with J gene TRBJ2-3; no firm D call. The CDR3 has 13 residues. The germline V gene has CDR1 ENHRY and CDR2 SYGVKD. V shed 3 bases and J shed 4 bases, with 8 bases lying between them. The DNA of the CDR3 is TGTGCCATCAGTGAACAAAGCGCAGATACGCAGTATTTT. It specifies CAISEQSADTQYF.

This clonotype was detected only a few times. V is TRBV7-8 and J is TRBJ1-5, with TRBD1 identical over 7 bases. The CDR3 spans 14 residues. Losses at the gene ends were 1 base for V and 10 bases for J; bases not matched to a gene: 7. Germline values: CDR1 SGHVS, CDR2 FQNEAQ. The CDR3 here is CASSLVDRRPPQHF. The CDR3 bases are TGTGCCAGCAGCTTAGTGGACAGGCGACCACCCCAGCATTTT.

Comment on this clonotype: A much larger clone lies one base from this, so it may be a read error. This rearrangement joins TRBV12-3 or TRBV12-4 to TRBJ2-6; maybe TRBD2 (6 bases). CDR3 size: 15 residues. V lost 4 bases to trimming and J lost 2 bases, with 9 bases between them. CDR3 in DNA: TGTGCCAGCAGTTGCGGAGGGCCTGGGGCCAACGTCCTGACTTTC. It codes for CASSCGGPGANVLTF.

The chain is built from TRBV21-1 and TRBJ1-1. TRBV21-1 is given as a pseudogene. This CDR3 comprises 14 residues. The CDR3 DNA is TGTGCCAGCATTCAAACACTAGGGAACACTGAAGCTTTCTTT. Its translation is CASIQTLGNTEAFF.

This clonotype was counted between two and nine times. The J gene is TRBJ2-1, the V gene TRBV2, with no clear D. Deletions cut 7 bases from V and 6 bases from J, with 10 bases between. Germline CDR1 is SNHLY and CDR2 is FYNNEI. The CDR3 length is 12 residues. The CDR3 sequence is CASKADFNEQFF. The CDR3 region has the DNA TGTGCCAGCAAGGCTGATTTCAATGAGCAGTTCTTC. Combining the CDR3 with reference TRBV2 and TRBJ2-1 gives the whole variable domain EPEVTQTPSHQVTQMGQEVILRCVPISNHLYFYWYRQILGQKVEFLVSFYNNEISEKSEIFDDQFSVERPDGSNFTLKIRSTKLEDSAMYFCASKADFNEQFFGPGTRLTVL.

The chain combines TRBV10-3 with TRBJ1-5; D may be TRBD1 (6 bases). This CDR3 comprises 13 residues. CDR1 ENHRY and CDR2 SYGVKD come from the germline V gene. With 6 bases removed from V and 5 bases from J, the gap between germline ends came to 11 bases. The CDR3 nucleotides read TGTGCCATCAGAGGACAGCTAGATCAGCCCCAGCATTTT. This gives the protein CAIRGQLDQPQHF.

The chain carries TRBV12-3 or TRBV12-4 and TRBJ2-1; D remains unclear. This CDR3 is built from 12 residues. With 7 bases removed from V and 10 bases from J, the gap between germline ends came to 14 bases. The CDR3 DNA reads as TGTGCCAGCACCCCTACCCAAGGGGAGCAGTTCTTC. Translation: CASTPTQGEQFF.

A few counts support this clonotype. This chain uses TRBV5-1 with TRBJ2-3, with 9 bases aligning to TRBD2. J gave up 1 base and V 1 base, and 1 base lay outside the gene matches. Germline CDR1 and CDR2: SGHRS and YFSETQ. The CDR3 consists of 15 residues. CDR3: CASSLPSGGTDTQYF. The CDR3 coding sequence is TGCGCCAGCAGCTTGCCTAGCGGGGGCACAGATACGCAGTATTTT.

Turning to this clonotype: At one of its ends the junction is not consistent with the germline gene, which may arise from a read error. This chain links TRBV6-2 or TRBV6-3 with TRBJ2-1, with 13 bases aligning to TRBD2. The V gene's germline CDR1 is MNHEY and CDR2 SVGEGT. There are 18 residues in the CDR3. Here the CDR3 reads CVSSYEPGLAGLNNEQFF. The CDR3 coding sequence is TGTGTCAGCAGTTACGAGCCGGGACTAGCGGGGTTAAACAATGAGCAGTTCTTC.

The CDR3 here is CASRGPGPYEQYF. CDR3 sequence (DNA): TGTGCCAGCAGAGGACCGGGACCCTACGAGCAGTACTTC. This chain joins TRBV2 and TRBJ2-7; tentatively, D is TRBD1 or TRBD2 (5 bases each). The V gene lost 6 bases and the J gene lost 2 bases, with 11 bases spanning the gap. Germline V gene lookup returns CDR1 SNHLY and CDR2 FYNNEI. This CDR3 is built from 13 residues.

This clonotype showed up just a few times. The V and J genes are TRBV7-2 and TRBJ1-2; D is perhaps TRBD1 (5 bases). The V gene's germline CDR1 is SGHTA and CDR2 FQGNSA. The CDR3 spans 16 residues. V lost 4 bases and J 7 bases, leaving 22 bases between the germline ends. CDR3 residues: CASSSFQPGPAIGYTF. The CDR3 DNA is TGTGCCAGCAGCTCGTTCCAACCGGGACCCGCGATTGGCTACACCTTC. Together with reference TRBV7-2 and TRBJ1-2, the CDR3 gives the full variable domain: GAGVSQSPSNKVTEKGKDVELRCDPISGHTALYWYRQSLGQGLEFLIYFQGNSAPDKSGLPSDRFSAERTGGSVSTLTIQRTQQEDSAVYLCASSSFQPGPAIGYTFGSGTRLTVV.

This clonotype occurred a few times. The rearrangement joins TRBV7-9 to TRBJ2-1, with D maybe TRBD1 (6 bases). This CDR3 region has 14 residues. Trimming removed 3 bases at V and 4 bases at J, with 10 bases between. CDR1 SEHNR and CDR2 FQNEAQ come from the germline V gene (reference sequence). The CDR3 loop is CASSFWGLYNEQFF. The CDR3 DNA reads TGTGCCAGCAGCTTTTGGGGGCTTTACAATGAGCAGTTCTTC. The whole variable domain, filled in from reference TRBV7-9 and TRBJ2-1, reads DTGVSQNPRHKITKRGQNVTFRCDPISEHNRLYWYRQTLGQGPEFLTYFQNEAQLEKSRLLSDRFSAERPKGSFSTLEIQRTEQGDSAMYLCASSFWGLYNEQFFGPGTRLTVL.

This clonotype has a count of ten or more. The chain uses TRBV12-3 or TRBV12-4 and TRBJ1-2, with unresolved D. This CDR3 contains 13 residues. V was pared by 6 bases and J by 1 base, with 9 bases between. CDR3 in amino acids: CASSHSHNYGYTF. The CDR3 nucleotides read TGTGCCAGCAGCCATAGTCATAACTATGGCTACACCTTC.

The chain joins TRBV9 to TRBJ2-7; tentatively, D is TRBD2 (5 bases). The CDR3 has 15 residues. V was clipped by 2 bases and J by 6 bases, with 18 bases between them. Germline V gene data show CDR1 as SGDLS and CDR2 as YYNGEE. The CDR3 nucleotides are TGTGCCAGCAGCGTTGCGGGCAGTCGTAGTTCCGAGCAGTACTTC. Amino acid sequence: CASSVAGSRSSEQYF.

This chain connects TRBV4-3 to TRBJ2-3, with 11 nucleotides matching TRBD2. The CDR3 runs to 19 residues. From germline, CDR1 is LGHNA and CDR2 YSLEER. V was pared by 1 base and J by 0 bases, with 9 bases of the junction left unmatched. In nucleotides, the CDR3 is TGCGCCAGCAGCCAAGGAAAAGGGGTAGCGGGGGGGAGCACAGATACGCAGTATTTT. It is translated as CASSQGKGVAGGSTDTQYF.

The chain recombines TRBV6-2 or TRBV6-3 with TRBJ2-1, with 14 positions matching TRBD2. CDR1 is MNHEY and CDR2 is SVGEGT in the germline V gene. The CDR3 sequence is 17 residues long. V lost 5 bases to trimming and J lost 8 bases; unmatched junction nucleotides: 11. The CDR3 DNA follows: TGTGCCAGCAGTGCACCTTTGACTAGCGGGAGGGCCTATGAGCAGTTCTTC. It codes for CASSAPLTSGRAYEQFF.

The chain combines TRBV12-3 or TRBV12-4 with TRBJ1-1; D is perhaps TRBD1 (6 bases). V was pared by 8 bases and J by 4 bases, with 14 bases between. CDR3 length equals 13 residues. In DNA, the CDR3 is TGTGCCAGCGGGACACCTTGGGGCACTGAAGCTTTCTTT. Translated: CASGTPWGTEAFF.

The chain recombines TRBV7-2 with TRBJ1-5, with 7 bases identical to TRBD1. CDR3 length equals 16 residues. Germline trimming cut 2 bases from V and 1 base from J; bases unmatched to any gene: 5. CDR1 is SGHTA and CDR2 is FQGNSA in the germline V gene. The CDR3 region is CASSLQGGKSNQPQHF. CDR3 DNA: TGTGCCAGCAGCTTACAGGGGGGTAAAAGCAATCAGCCCCAGCATTTT.

The chain joins TRBV9 to TRBJ2-3; 11 positions agree with TRBD2. The CDR3 spans 16 residues. CDR1 is SGDLS, CDR2 YYNGEE, per germline. The ends lost 4 bases at V and 1 base at J; junction bases unmatched: 5. CDR3 coding DNA: TGTGCCAGCAGCACGGATAGCGGGGGGGGCACAGATACGCAGTATTTT. Amino acids: CASSTDSGGGTDTQYF.

This clonotype was recorded a few times. This chain uses TRBV7-9 with TRBJ2-5; weak D call: TRBD2 (6 bases). There are 12 residues in the CDR3. Looked up from germline, CDR1 is SEHNR and CDR2 is FQNEAQ (reference sequence). Trimming removed 7 bases at V and 4 bases at J, with 10 bases between. This CDR3 is CASTAGLETQYF. The CDR3 nucleotides are TGTGCCAGCACCGCGGGGTTAGAGACCCAGTACTTC.

CDR3: CASSQARVRNQPQHF. For the CDR3, the DNA is TGCGCCAGCAGCCAAGCTCGGGTACGCAATCAGCCCCAGCATTTT. J is TRBJ1-5 and V is TRBV4-3; D unclear. Germline V gene sequence: CDR1 LGHNA, CDR2 YSLEER. V lost 1 base and J 2 bases, leaving 9 bases between the germline ends. This CDR3 has 15 residues.

A few counts support this clonotype. This rearrangement joins TRBV4-3 to TRBJ2-1, with 10 bases aligning to TRBD2. The germline V gene encodes CDR1 LGHNA and CDR2 YSLEER. The V segment lost 0 bases and the J segment 6 bases; nucleotides outside the gene matches: 17. CDR3 size: 20 residues. The CDR3 DNA reads as TGCGCCAGCAGCCAAGATTTACTAGCGGGGTACCTAAGCCCTTTCAATGAGCAGTTCTTC. It codes for CASSQDLLAGYLSPFNEQFF.